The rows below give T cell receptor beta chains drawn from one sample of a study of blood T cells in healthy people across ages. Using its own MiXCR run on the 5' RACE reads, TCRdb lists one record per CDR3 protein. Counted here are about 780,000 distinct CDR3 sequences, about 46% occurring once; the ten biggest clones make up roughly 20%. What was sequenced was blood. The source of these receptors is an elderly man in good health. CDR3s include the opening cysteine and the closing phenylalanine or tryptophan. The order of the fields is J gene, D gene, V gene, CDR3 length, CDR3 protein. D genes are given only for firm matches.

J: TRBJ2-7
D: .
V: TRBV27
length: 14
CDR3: CASSSSRGGYEQYF

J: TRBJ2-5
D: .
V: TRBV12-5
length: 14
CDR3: CASGPDGFKEAQYF

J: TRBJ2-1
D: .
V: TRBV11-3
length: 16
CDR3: CASSLGQALAVWEQFF

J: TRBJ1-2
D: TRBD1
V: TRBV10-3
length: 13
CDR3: CAISRQGNYGYTF

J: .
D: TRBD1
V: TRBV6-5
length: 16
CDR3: CASGRAWDRAYNEQYF

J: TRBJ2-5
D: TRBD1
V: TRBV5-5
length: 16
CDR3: CASSLEGTGWQETQYF

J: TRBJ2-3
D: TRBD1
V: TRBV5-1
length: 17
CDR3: CASSLSPGQGGTDTQYF

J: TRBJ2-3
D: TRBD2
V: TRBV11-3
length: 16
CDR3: CASSLDSRAGANTQYF

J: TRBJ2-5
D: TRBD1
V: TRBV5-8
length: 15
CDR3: CASSSGTVSQETQYF

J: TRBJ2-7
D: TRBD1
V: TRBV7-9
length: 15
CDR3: CASSSGTESYNEQYF

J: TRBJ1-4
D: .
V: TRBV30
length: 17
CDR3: CAWSAPTPSATNEKLFF

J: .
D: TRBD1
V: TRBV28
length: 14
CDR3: CASTRQGVTHEQYF

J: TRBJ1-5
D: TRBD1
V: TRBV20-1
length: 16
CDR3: CSAHIRTGIGNQPQHF

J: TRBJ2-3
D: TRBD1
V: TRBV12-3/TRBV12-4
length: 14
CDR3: CASGGQGISDTQYF

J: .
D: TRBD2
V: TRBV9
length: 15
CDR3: CASSVTSREGYEQYF

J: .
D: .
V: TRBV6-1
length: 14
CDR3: CASSEQGLRETQYF

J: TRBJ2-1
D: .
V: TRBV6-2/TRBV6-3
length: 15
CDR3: CASTISGTSYNEQFF

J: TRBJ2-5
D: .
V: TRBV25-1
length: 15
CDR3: CASSEFSRVSETQYF

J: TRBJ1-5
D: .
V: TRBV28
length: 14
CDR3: CASNPPWGSQPQHF

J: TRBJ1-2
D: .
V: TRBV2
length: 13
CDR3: CASSDQMAGGYTF

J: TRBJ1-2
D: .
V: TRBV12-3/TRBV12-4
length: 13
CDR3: CASSAGINYGYTF

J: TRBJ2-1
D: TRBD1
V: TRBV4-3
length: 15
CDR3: CASSPRDSPYNEQFF

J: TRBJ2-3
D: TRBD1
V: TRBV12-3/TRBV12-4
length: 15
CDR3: CASSLMGQNTDTQYF

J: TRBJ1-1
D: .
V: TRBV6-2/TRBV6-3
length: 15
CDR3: CASNSLVGANTEAFF

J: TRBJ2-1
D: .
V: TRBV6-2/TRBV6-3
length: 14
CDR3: CASSYLAAYNEQFF

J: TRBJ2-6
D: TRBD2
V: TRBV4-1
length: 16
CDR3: CASSPTSGSGANVLTF

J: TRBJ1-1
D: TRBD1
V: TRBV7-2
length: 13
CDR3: CASSSDRGRVAFF

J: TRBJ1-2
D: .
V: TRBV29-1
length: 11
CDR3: CSVAAGDGYTF

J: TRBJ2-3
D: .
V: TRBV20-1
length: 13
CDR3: CSASQTSTDTQYF

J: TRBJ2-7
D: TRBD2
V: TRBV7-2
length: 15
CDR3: CASSLKRDPSYEQYF

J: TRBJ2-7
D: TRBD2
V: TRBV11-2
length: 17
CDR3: CASSRITWTSGSYEQYF